The entry below gives a single T cell receptor beta chain sequence along with its context. Its specificity is unknown. This specimen belongs to a study of cytomegalovirus exposure and HLA in healthy donors. Background on the study: Inside one of the first data releases sat about 85 million unique TCRs taken from HLA-typed donors.

The J segment lost 1 base and the V segment lost 6 bases, leaving 2 bases of the junction unmatched. Germline-derived CDR1 and CDR2 are SGHAT and FQNNGV. This CDR3 spans 13 amino acids. General observations from the study: Most CMV-associated TCR beta chains were later found to appear HLA-restricted. A later analysis, which compared TCR beta chains of equal frequency, found the HLA-associated ones more clonally expanded.

60 Vbeta and 13 Jbeta primers were used in PCR. Method: immunoSEQ multiplex PCR; TCRdb's copy keeps in-frame clones and lacks some. This table has approximately 90,000 clones, over 60% appearing once. The receptor was isolated from a man in his thirties or forties in good health and CMV-seronegative. The genes are TRBV11-2 and TRBJ1-1, with TRBD1 matching 7 bases. Input material: PBMCs. The CDR3 loop is CASSSGGNTEAFF. CDR3 DNA: TGTGCCAGCAGTTCAGGGGGGAACACTGAAGCTTTCTTT.